Given below is one T cell receptor beta chain in context. These data come from a study of CD8+ T cells in alopecia areata. RNA was extracted and reverse transcribed into cDNA as the sequencing template. The table came from immunoSEQ multiplex PCR; TCRdb's copy has only in-frame clones and leaves some out. The table shows a few hundred thousand clones, with 35% to 40% occurring only once. Trimming took 5 bases from V and 2 from J; bases not matched to a gene: 6. Germline V gene lookup returns CDR1 MNHNS and CDR2 SASEGT. This CDR3 has 14 amino acids. Treatment: oral pan-JAK inhibitor, 5-10 mg twice daily.

Material: CD4+ T cells sorted from blood, obtained at approximately week 30, from a patient treated with tofacitinib. The source is a human donor with alopecia areata. The V gene is TRBV6-1, the J gene TRBJ2-7, with 7 bases matching TRBD1. The CDR3 bases are TGTGCCAGCAGTAAGACAGGGAATCCCTACGAGCAGTACTTC. Encoded protein: CASSKTGNPYEQYF.